Sequencing of this T cell receptor beta chain was carried out in a study of blood T cell repertoires in COVID-19. Study context: Acute and convalescent COVID-19 samples came from the United States, Italy and Spain. T cells, B-cell-depleted T cells, or PBMCs supplied cDNA or gDNA.

As processed by the authors: Reference gene primer amplification gave nucleated cell count estimates. Produced via immunoSEQ multiplex PCR; TCRdb's table is partial and in-frame only. Clone size and the V and J calls come from that table; the DNA yielded D and trimming. The data contain fewer than 150,000 clones, approximately 85% of them seen just once; the ten biggest clones take up roughly 4.5%. This CDR3 is 13 amino acids long. J lost 5 bases, V lost 6 bases, and 6 bases had no gene match. The germline CDR1 and CDR2 sequences are ENHRY and SYGVKD. Sequencing was performed on peripheral blood. The chain is built from TRBV10-3 and TRBJ1-1, with 7 bases fitting TRBD1. The source is a human donor in a cohort sampled during active COVID-19. The CDR3 region is CAIRYRGETEAFF. The CDR3 DNA is TGTGCCATCAGGTACAGGGGTGAGACTGAAGCTTTCTTT.